The T cell receptor beta chain under discussion was sequenced for a study of vaccination effects on CD4 cells after COVID-19. Before sequencing, viral peptide pools were used by the ViraFEST assay to expand antigen-specific CD4+ T cells. Isolating CD4+ T cells followed more than eight days of culture. PCR confirmed that the person was infected with SARS-CoV-2 between March and December 2020. Use of an HIV-1 Nef peptide pool defined the negative control culture. On day 3 and again on day 7, half the medium was replaced with IL-2 medium. Study results and caveats: Clonal contraction was marked in infection- and vaccine-induced clones late after vaccination.

Assay used: immunoSEQ multiplex PCR; TCRdb lists only in-frame clones, some missing. The sample holds around 75,000 clones, 73% seen once. Germline CDR1 SGHRS, CDR2 YFSETQ. V gave up 1 base and J gave up 4 bases, with 8 bases separating them. The CDR3 has 13 amino acids. A remark on this clone: Its antigen is currently unknown.

This sample comprised CD4+ T cells from PBMCs cultured with HIV peptides, obtained before COVID-19 vaccination. Noted subset: HIV-1 Nef peptide pool negative control/reference culture. The V and J genes are TRBV5-1 and TRBJ2-5, with D perhaps matching TRBD2 (5 bases). The TCR originated in a human donor who had a prior SARS-CoV-2 infection. The CDR3 here is CASSLTSPETQYF. Written as DNA, the CDR3 is TGCGCCAGCAGCTTGACTAGTCCAGAGACCCAGTACTTC.